This T cell receptor beta chain was recovered during a study of T cells in women clearing cervical HPV infection. Overall study: Women with histologically confirmed HPV16-related CIN3 or worse, 2 with invasive cancer, served as cases. Cases' blood sampling followed lesion detection by median approximately 150 days (90 to 200). Whole-study findings and limits: Repertoire richness, not evenness, was significantly elevated in CIN3+ cases versus controls. Associations may precede or follow infection; HPV-specific or memory T cells were not isolated.

Concerning this clone: Its antigen remains unknown. The read ends 3 residues before the CDR3 terminus; that terminus is restored from the germline J gene.

Only in-frame clones appear in the TCRdb table, and some are missing; sequencing was by immunoSEQ multiplex PCR. The clone table shows tens of thousands of clones, with the ten largest holding 6.4%. The CDR3 length is 15 residues. Per the germline V gene, CDR1 is ENHRY and CDR2 is SYGVKD. Trimming stripped 3 bases from V and 4 bases from J, with 13 bases between. The chain links TRBV10-3 to TRBJ1-3; tentative D call: TRBD1 (6 bases). Sample: blood buffy coat. The TCR was taken from a woman aged 18 to 75 with a cervical HPV16 infection that either progressed to CIN3+ or cleared (not recorded which). CDR3 bases read: TGTGCCATCAGTGACAAACAGGGTTCGGGAAACACC. Translating gives CAISDKQGSGNT. The CDR3, in full, reads CAISDKQGSGNTIYF.